Listed here are 12 T cell receptor beta chains from one sample, sequenced in a study of T cell clonality in common variable immunodeficiency. Assay: immunoSEQ multiplex PCR; the TCRdb copy retains only in-frame clones and omits some. The sample is made up of tens of thousands of clones, none counted only once. Input material: peripheral blood mononuclear cells. These TCRs come from a person aged 18 to 75 in good health.

This clone was counted at least ten times. The read ends 3 residues shy of where the CDR3 ends; the end is completed using the germline J gene. V gene TRBV30 combines with J gene TRBJ1-2, with D perhaps matching TRBD1 (5 bases). The length of the CDR3 is 13 residues. Per the germline V gene, CDR1 is GTSNPN and CDR2 is SVGIG (reference sequence). The V and J ends lost 8 bases and 4 bases respectively, with 17 bases between them. CDR3 in amino acids: CAGTLEGLYGYTF. CDR3 DNA (partial): TGTGCCGGGACCTTGGAGGGACTCTATGGC. The full variable domain, with the rest looked up from reference TRBV30 and TRBJ1-2, is SQTIHQWPATLVQPVGSPLSLECTVEGTSNPNLYWYRQAAGRGLQLLFYSVGIGQISSEVPQNLSASRPQDRQFILSSKKLLLSDSGFYLCAGTLEGLYGYTFGSGTRLTVV.

This clone has a count of ten or more. The observed sequence ends 3 residues before the CDR3 terminus, with the missing tail filled in from the germline J gene. The chain has TRBV12-3 or TRBV12-4 and TRBJ2-1; D call uncertain. V was trimmed by 5 bases and J by 7 bases, leaving 6 bases between them. This CDR3 region has 11 residues. The DNA read from the CDR3 is TGTGCCAGCAGTCCCCTTAATGAG. Its protein is CASSPLNE. The complete CDR3 sequence is CASSPLNEQFF.

With respect to this clone: With the read ending 3 residues before the CDR3 end, the germline J gene is used to fill in that end. The chain carries TRBV19 and TRBJ1-4, with 10 bases fitting TRBD1. The germline CDR1 and CDR2 sequences are LNHDA and SQIVND (reference sequence). This CDR3 spans 18 amino acids. The CDR3 here is CASSTGQGKGSYNSPLFF. CDR3 DNA, as far as it was read: TGTGCCAGTAGTACGGGACAGGGGAAGGGGTCCTATAATTCACCA.

This clone was recorded a few times. Coverage ceases 3 residues before the CDR3 finishes, and the germline J gene fills in the end. This chain connects TRBV7-2 to TRBJ2-5; no firm D call. CDR1 is SGHTA and CDR2 is FQGNSA in the germline V gene. The CDR3 contains 12 residues. The V end was cut by 4 bases, the J end by 2 bases, with 5 bases between. CDR3 bases read: TGTGCCAGCAGCTCGGGTCAAGAGACC. Translated: CASSSGQET. The full CDR3 protein is CASSSGQETQYF. The variable domain in full, completed from reference TRBV7-2 and TRBJ2-5, reads GAGVSQSPSNKVTEKGKDVELRCDPISGHTALYWYRQSLGQGLEFLIYFQGNSAPDKSGLPSDRFSAERTGGSVSTLTIQRTQQEDSAVYLCASSSGQETQYFGPGTRLLVL.

Many counts were recorded for this clone. Incomplete CDR3 DNA: TGTGCCAGTTCCGGACAGGGGGGCTCCTACGAG. This encodes CASSGQGGSYE. The complete CDR3 reads CASSGQGGSYEQYF. The gene calls are TRBV19 and TRBJ2-7; 10 bases align to TRBD1. Sequencing ends 3 residues short of the CDR3 end; the germline J gene provides the rest. Germline values: CDR1 LNHDA, CDR2 SQIVND (reference sequence). The CDR3 consists of 14 residues. V gave up 8 bases and J gave up 0 bases; unmatched junction bases: 4.

In this sample, this clone turned up a few times. Read data end 3 residues before the CDR3 end; the end is taken from the germline J gene. This chain links TRBV18 with TRBJ2-2; 8 bases line up with TRBD1. Germline CDR1 KGHSH, CDR2 LQKENI. This CDR3 is built from 14 residues. The CDR3 sequence is CASSPLTGDHVLFF. CDR3 DNA, as far as it was read: TGTGCCAGCTCACCACTGACAGGGGATCACGTG.

This clone was seen at least ten times. The read finishes 3 residues shy of the CDR3 end, and the germline J gene is used to complete it. The chain employs TRBV7-3 and TRBJ2-2; D remains unclear. Germline CDR1 and CDR2: SGHTA and FQGTGA. CDR3 length equals 12 residues. V was pared by 5 bases and J by 6 bases, with 7 bases between. The part of the CDR3 DNA that was read is TGTGCCAGCAGCCCACCGGCCGGGGAG. Its translation is CASSPPAGE. The full CDR3 sequence reads CASSPPAGELFF.

About this clone: Read data end 3 residues before the CDR3 end; the end is taken from the germline J gene. This chain links TRBV7-9 with TRBJ1-2; TRBD1 matches 7 bases. This CDR3 is 15 amino acids long. Germline CDR1 SEHNR, CDR2 FQNEAQ (reference sequence). V gave up 5 bases and J gave up 2 bases; unmatched junction bases: 8. CDR3 DNA (partial): TGTGCCAGCAGCCCCCGGGACAGAAAAAACTATGGC. Encoded protein: CASSPRDRKNYG. The whole CDR3 protein is CASSPRDRKNYGYTF.

This clone was detected ten times or more. The CDR3 end lies 3 residues beyond the end of the read and is filled in from the germline J gene. The genes are TRBV28 and TRBJ2-3, with 12 bases matching TRBD2. Germline CDR1 and CDR2: MDHEN and SYDVKM. V was clipped by 6 bases and J by 0 bases; unmatched bases: 10. The CDR3 totals 18 residues. The CDR3 reads CASRHPGLAGHSTDTQYF. The sequenced CDR3 bases are TGTGCCAGCAGACATCCGGGACTAGCGGGCCATAGCACAGATACG.

This clone was picked up a small number of times. The CDR3 end lies 3 residues beyond the end of the read and is filled in from the germline J gene. The chain couples TRBV19 to TRBJ1-1; a possible D gene is TRBD1 (5 bases). The CDR3 is 12 residues long. The germline gives CDR1 LNHDA, CDR2 SQIVND (reference sequence). With 4 bases removed from V and 5 bases from J, the gap between germline ends came to 8 bases. This chain's CDR3 is CASSNRGTEAFF. CDR3 DNA, as far as it was read: TGTGCCAGTAGTAATCGGGGGACTGAA. Full variable domain (missing parts from reference TRBV19 and TRBJ1-1): DGGITQSPKYLFRKEGQNVTLSCEQNLNHDAMYWYRQDPGQGLRLIYYSQIVNDFQKGDIAEGYSVSREKKESFPLTVTSAQKNPTAFYLCASSNRGTEAFFGQGTRLTVV.

Many counts were recorded for this clone. The read finishes 3 residues shy of the CDR3 end, and the germline J gene is used to complete it. The V and J genes are TRBV20-1 and TRBJ2-4; D possibly corresponds to TRBD1 (6 bases). CDR3 length equals 19 residues. The ends were cut back, 3 bases at V and 0 bases at J, with 24 bases in the middle. In germline, CDR1 is DFQATT, CDR2 SNEGSKA (reference sequence). The CDR3 bases that were read are TGCAGTGCTAGTTCCGATGGGACAAGCATACAATTAGCCAAAAACATT. This encodes CSASSDGTSIQLAKNI. The CDR3 reads in full as CSASSDGTSIQLAKNIQYF.

As regards this clone: Coverage ceases 3 residues before the CDR3 finishes, and the germline J gene fills in the end. This chain joins TRBV7-2 and TRBJ2-2; possibly TRBD1 for D (6 bases). The CDR3 spans 15 residues. The V gene's germline CDR1 is SGHTA and CDR2 FQGNSA. The CDR3 DNA, read in part, is TGTGCCAGCAGCTTATCCTCAGGGGTTAATGAAAAG. It encodes CASSLSSGVNEK. The full CDR3 protein reads CASSLSSGVNEKLFF.